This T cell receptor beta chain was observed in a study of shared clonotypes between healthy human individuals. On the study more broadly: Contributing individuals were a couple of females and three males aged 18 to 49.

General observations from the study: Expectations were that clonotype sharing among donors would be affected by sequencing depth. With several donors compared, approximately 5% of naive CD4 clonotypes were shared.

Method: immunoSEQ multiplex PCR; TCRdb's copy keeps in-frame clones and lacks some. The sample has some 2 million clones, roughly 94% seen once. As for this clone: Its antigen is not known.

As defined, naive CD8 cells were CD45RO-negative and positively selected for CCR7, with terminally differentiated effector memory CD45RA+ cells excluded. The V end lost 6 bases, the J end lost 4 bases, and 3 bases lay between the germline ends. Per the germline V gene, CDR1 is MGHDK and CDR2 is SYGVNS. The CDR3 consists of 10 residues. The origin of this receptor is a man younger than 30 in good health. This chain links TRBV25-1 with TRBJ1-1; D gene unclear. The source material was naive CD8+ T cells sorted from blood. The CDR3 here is CASRGTEAFF. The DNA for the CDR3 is TGTGCCAGCAGGGGCACTGAAGCTTTCTTT.